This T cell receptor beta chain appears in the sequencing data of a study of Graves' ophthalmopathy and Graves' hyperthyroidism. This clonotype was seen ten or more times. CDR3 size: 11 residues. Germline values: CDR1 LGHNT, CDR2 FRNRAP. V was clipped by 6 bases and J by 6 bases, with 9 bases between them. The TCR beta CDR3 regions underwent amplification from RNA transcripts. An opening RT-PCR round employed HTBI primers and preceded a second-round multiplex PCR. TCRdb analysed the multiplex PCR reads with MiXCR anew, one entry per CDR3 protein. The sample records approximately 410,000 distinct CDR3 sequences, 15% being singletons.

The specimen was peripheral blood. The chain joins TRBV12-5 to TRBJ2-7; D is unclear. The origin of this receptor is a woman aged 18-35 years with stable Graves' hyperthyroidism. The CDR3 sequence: CASGPRTEQYF. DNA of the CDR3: TGTGCTAGTGGCCCCAGGACCGAGCAGTACTTC.